This T cell receptor (beta chain) was found in a study of shared clonotypes between healthy human individuals. The germline CDR1 and CDR2 sequences are MNHNY and SVGAGI (reference sequence). V was trimmed by 6 bases and J by 2 bases, leaving 8 bases between them. The CDR3 spans 14 residues. The table came from immunoSEQ multiplex PCR; TCRdb's copy has only in-frame clones and leaves some out. The sample includes about half a million clones, around 74% of them seen just once. The TCR was taken from a woman aged 40 to 49 in good health. Some clones in this sample may be carry-over from other donors' samples. The material sequenced was PBMCs. The chain combines TRBV6-6 with TRBJ2-6; D gene ambiguous. CDR3 in DNA: TGTGCCAGCAGCCCCCTGACTGGGGCCAACGTCCTGACTTTC. This encodes CASSPLTGANVLTF.